This T cell receptor (beta chain) was captured by sequencing in a study of graft-versus-host responses after intestinal transplantation. As for the study in general: All recipients were given anti-thymocyte globulin induction, and tacrolimus and steroids were then administered for three to four years. Whole-study results and caveats: Detection of GvH clones occurred in recipient marrow, and some had their first appearance in ileum or blood. Declines in HvG clones occurring early post-transplant were associated with peak circulating GvH clone levels. Graft-versus-host to host-versus-graft clonal ratios in allografts were high in patients with graft-donor T cell macrochimerism.

The germline V and J ends were trimmed by 5 bases and 2 bases, with 16 bases remaining between them. Germline CDR1 is SEHNR and CDR2 is FQNEAQ (reference sequence). The CDR3 runs 15 residues. Data came from immunoSEQ multiplex PCR; TCRdb stores just in-frame clones and leaves some out. The sample consists of roughly 97,000 clones, 80% to 95% of them appearing once. On this clone: The antigen remains unidentified.

The source was PBMCs, collected about 460 days after intestinal transplant. The TCR sequence derives from a human patient who received an intestinal transplant, so some T cells may come from the graft donor. This chain uses TRBV7-9 with TRBJ2-7; D is uncertain. The CDR3 is CASSTHRPSPYEQYF. CDR3 nucleotides: TGTGCCAGCAGCACCCACCGGCCTTCTCCCTACGAGCAGTACTTC.